A single sample is the source of the 12 T cell receptor beta chains below, sequenced in a study of response to subunit inactivated influenza vaccine. A single record per CDR3 protein comes from TCRdb applying MiXCR to the RT-PCR reads. Of 150,000 or so distinct CDR3 sequences in the sample, about a tenth were seen once. This specimen was non-naive T cells sorted from PBMCs, taken more than 35 days after vaccination. The receptors were gathered from a man over 45 who received an inactivated influenza vaccine.

This clonotype has a count of ten or more. The chain uses TRBV12-3 or TRBV12-4 and TRBJ2-2; 9 nucleotides align to TRBD1. There are 18 residues in the CDR3. V was clipped by 5 bases and J by 3 bases; unmatched bases: 13. CDR3 coding DNA: TGTGCCAGCAGTCCGGGACAGGGAATATTTTCGGACACCGGGGAGCTGTTTTTT. This gives the protein CASSPGQGIFSDTGELFF.

This clonotype was found many times. V is TRBV11-2 and J is TRBJ2-1; 8 bases match TRBD1. The junction had 3 bases not matched to a gene; V was cut back by 3 bases and J by 2 bases. The CDR3 runs to 15 residues. Per germline, CDR1 SGHAT and CDR2 FQNNGV. DNA of the CDR3: TGTGCCAGCAGCTTTGGGACAGGCGCCTACAATGAGCAGTTCTTC. Amino acid sequence: CASSFGTGAYNEQFF.

This clonotype was observed at least ten times. This chain connects TRBV20-1 to TRBJ1-2, with D possibly TRBD1 on 5 matching bases. This CDR3 comprises 15 residues. V was pared by 2 bases and J by 4 bases, with 17 bases between. The V gene's germline CDR1 is DFQATT and CDR2 SNEGSKA (reference sequence). The CDR3 is CSARSFGGGSYGYTF. The DNA of the CDR3 is TGCAGTGCTAGATCCTTCGGGGGGGGGTCCTATGGCTACACCTTC.

This clonotype was picked up many times. The DNA for the CDR3 is TGTGCCAGCAGTTTCAGGGGGCCGGGCGGGGAGCTGTTTTTT. Amino acid sequence: CASSFRGPGGELFF. The rearrangement joins TRBV7-2 to TRBJ2-2; TRBD1 agrees at 8 bases. This CDR3 is built from 14 residues. Germline V gene lookup returns CDR1 SGHTA and CDR2 FQGNSA. The ends lost 6 bases at V and 7 bases at J; junction bases unmatched: 7.

This clonotype has a handful of counts. CDR3 nucleotides: TGTGCCAGCAGTCCCACCGTGACGGGCGAGCAGTACTTC. This codes for CASSPTVTGEQYF. The V gene is TRBV25-1, the J gene TRBJ2-7; the D is unclear. This CDR3 has 13 residues. V shed 5 bases and J shed 6 bases, with 14 bases lying between them. CDR1 is MGHDK and CDR2 is SYGVNS in the germline V gene.

The chain employs TRBV4-1 and TRBJ1-1; D is unresolved. CDR1 is MGHRA and CDR2 is YSYEKL in the germline V gene. Trimming pared 2 bases from V and 5 bases from J, leaving 12 bases between. The CDR3 covers 14 residues. DNA for the CDR3: TGCGCCAGCAGCCAATTAATGGGTAATACTGAAGCTTTCTTT. It encodes CASSQLMGNTEAFF.

The chain has TRBV7-8 and TRBJ2-3; 11 positions match TRBD2. Germline loops: CDR1 SGHVS, CDR2 FQNEAQ. The CDR3 loop spans 16 amino acids. The trim removed 4 bases at V and 4 bases at J, leaving 7 bases unmatched. The CDR3 bases are TGTGCCAGCAGCTCCTTAGCGGGGGGGCACGCAGATACGCAGTATTTT. Translation: CASSSLAGGHADTQYF.

J is TRBJ1-1 and V is TRBV12-3 or TRBV12-4; perhaps TRBD1 as D (5 bases). The CDR3 sequence is 18 residues long. V lost 6 bases, J lost 0 bases, and 23 bases lay in between. DNA of the CDR3: TGTGCCAGCAGAGTTTGGACGGGGGGTTCCGTCATGAACACTGAAGCTTTCTTT. Translated: CASRVWTGGSVMNTEAFF.

The rearrangement links TRBV7-2 to TRBJ2-3; the D is unclear. CDR1 is SGHTA, CDR2 FQGNSA, per germline. V dropped 5 bases and J dropped 2 bases, with 8 bases sitting between them. The CDR3 covers 13 residues. CDR3 in DNA: TGTGCCAGCAGCCCACAGCACACAGATACGCAGTATTTT. Translating it yields CASSPQHTDTQYF.

This clonotype was detected only a few times. The chain has TRBV10-3 and TRBJ2-3, with D perhaps TRBD1 (6 bases). CDR1 is ENHRY, CDR2 SYGVKD, per germline. This CDR3 region has 15 residues. The V end was cut by 6 bases, the J end by 1 base, with 14 bases between. In DNA form, the CDR3 reads TGTGCCATCAGGCAACAGGGTCCGCGCACAGATACGCAGTATTTT. Translated: CAIRQQGPRTDTQYF.

The rearrangement joins TRBV21-1 to TRBJ2-6; the table's D call of TRBD2 was not tested on the DNA. TRBV21-1 is a pseudogene. The length of the CDR3 is 19 residues. In nucleotides, the CDR3 is TGTGCCAGCAGCACCCGACTTAGCGGGGGAGTATCTGGGGCCAACGTCCTGACTTTC. It translates to CASSTRLSGGVSGANVLTF.

In this sample, this clonotype turned up a few times. The chain combines TRBV20-1 with TRBJ2-2; D is ambiguous. The CDR3 is made up of 11 amino acids. Trimming removed 4 bases at V and 2 bases at J, with 2 bases between. Germline CDR1 and CDR2: DFQATT and SNEGSKA (reference sequence). This CDR3 is CSATNTGELFF. The CDR3, as DNA: TGCAGTGCTACAAACACCGGGGAGCTGTTTTTT.